Listed below are T cell receptor beta chains from one sample, sequenced in a study of blood T cells in healthy people across ages. TCRdb used MiXCR to reprocess the 5' RACE reads, holding one entry per CDR3 protein. The sample records 800,000 to 950,000 distinct CDR3 sequences, roughly 52% being singletons. Specimen: blood. All receptors derive from a man aged 30 to 39 in good health. CDR3s include the opening cysteine and the closing phenylalanine or tryptophan. D genes are given only for firm matches. Clone size appears in some rows only: once, few, many, or a class for an expanded clone.

TRBJ1-2,TRBV10-3,-,-,CAISGGGSNYGYTF,TGTGCCATCAGTGGGGGAGGCAGTAACTATGGCTACACCTTC
TRBJ1-6,TRBV3-1,-,-,CASSPLGAYNSPLHF,TGTGCCAGCAGCCCTCTGGGGGCCTATAATTCACCCCTCCACTTT
TRBJ1-2,TRBV28,few,-,CASRVTQNYGYTF,TGTGCCAGCAGGGTGACTCAGAACTATGGCTACACCTTC
TRBJ2-1,TRBV29-1,many,TRBD2,CSGGGNEQFF,TGCAGCGGGGGGGGCAATGAGCAGTTCTTC
TRBJ2-6,TRBV6-1,-,-,CASSVPGANVLTF,TGTGCCAGCAGTGTCCCGGGGGCCAACGTCCTGACTTTC
TRBJ2-7,TRBV3-1,-,TRBD1,CASSRDRVGYEQYF,TGTGCCAGCAGTCGCGACAGGGTGGGCTACGAGCAGTACTTC
TRBJ2-1,TRBV4-3,-,-,CASSPGTGGGYEQFF,TGCGCCAGCAGCCCCGGGACCGGAGGTGGCTATGAGCAGTTCTTC
TRBJ2-3,TRBV4-2,-,TRBD2,CASSRGLAGGRDTQYF,TGTGCCAGCAGCCGAGGACTAGCGGGGGGGCGAGATACGCAGTATTTT
TRBJ2-2,TRBV20-1,few,-,CSARDPRETGELFF,TGCAGTGCTAGAGATCCTAGGGAGACCGGGGAGCTGTTTTTT
TRBJ2-5,TRBV6-2/TRBV6-3,-,-,CASSTPGREQYF,TGTGCCAGCAGTACCCCCGGCCGTGAGCAGTACTTC
TRBJ2-7,TRBV15,few,-,CATSRVTQSYEQYF,TGTGCCACCAGCAGAGTTACCCAGTCCTACGAGCAGTACTTC
TRBJ2-7,TRBV29-1,many,-,CSPPAAGKPLAYEQYF,TGCAGCCCCCCGGCGGCGGGCAAACCTTTAGCCTACGAGCAGTACTTC
TRBJ2-7,TRBV28,-,TRBD2,CASSLRLATYNEQYF,TGTGCCAGCAGTCTGAGACTAGCCACCTACAATGAGCAGTACTTC
TRBJ1-1,TRBV11-3,-,TRBD1,CASGQGEGGTEAFF,TGTGCCAGCGGCCAGGGGGAGGGCGGCACTGAAGCTTTCTTT
TRBJ2-5,TRBV20-1,few,-,CSAMSLTQYF,TGCAGTGCTATGTCATTGACCCAGTACTTC
TRBJ2-4,TRBV20-1,-,-,CSASSQGNIQYF,TGCAGTGCTAGCAGCCAGGGCAACATTCAGTACTTC
TRBJ2-5,TRBV2,-,TRBD2,CASSSTSGGQETQYF,TGTGCCAGCAGTTCGACTAGCGGGGGACAAGAGACCCAGTACTTC
TRBJ1-5,TRBV6-5,-,-,CASSYDSSNQPQHF,TGTGCCAGCAGTTACGACTCTAGCAATCAGCCCCAGCATTTT
TRBJ2-7,TRBV3-1,-,TRBD2,CASSLAGTSRNEQYF,TGTGCCAGCAGCCTTGCCGGGACTAGCCGAAACGAGCAGTACTTC
TRBJ1-5,TRBV9,-,-,CASSVDDRDSNQPQHF,TGTGCCAGCAGCGTAGACGACCGGGACAGCAATCAGCCCCAGCATTTT
TRBJ2-1,TRBV9,-,TRBD2,CASSMTSGGINEQFF,TGTGCCAGCAGCATGACTAGCGGGGGGATAAATGAGCAGTTCTTC
TRBJ2-7,TRBV28,few,-,CASSSPTSRSYEQYF,TGTGCCAGCAGTTCCCCGACCTCTCGCTCCTACGAGCAGTACTTC
TRBJ1-1,TRBV6-6,few,TRBD1,CASSLARGGRGTEAFF,TGTGCCAGCAGTTTGGCCAGGGGGGGGAGGGGCACTGAAGCTTTCTTT
TRBJ2-5,TRBV4-1,-,TRBD1,CASSQTGQGQETQYF,TGCGCCAGCAGCCAAACAGGACAGGGGCAGGAGACCCAGTACTTC
TRBJ2-3,TRBV20-1,-,-,CSARASKSGVGTDTQYF,TGCAGTGCTAGAGCATCGAAGTCGGGGGTTGGCACAGATACGCAGTATTTT
TRBJ2-3,TRBV6-2/TRBV6-3,-,-,CASSRSKRAPLEDTQYF,TGTGCCAGCAGTCGATCGAAGCGGGCCCCGTTGGAAGATACGCAGTATTTT
TRBJ2-5,TRBV11-2,few,-,CASSLGAFTLQETQYF,TGTGCCAGCAGCTTAGGCGCTTTTACCCTCCAAGAGACCCAGTACTTC
TRBJ1-1,TRBV2,-,-,CASSVDPGANTEAFF,TGTGCCAGCAGTGTAGACCCCGGGGCGAACACTGAAGCTTTCTTT
TRBJ2-5,TRBV28,few,TRBD2,CASSPRTSGTTQYF,TGTGCCAGCAGTCCCCGGACTAGCGGTACGACCCAGTACTTC
TRBJ2-1,TRBV29-1,-,-,CSFPRAGYNEQFF,TGCAGCTTCCCCCGGGCAGGGTACAATGAGCAGTTCTTC
TRBJ2-5,TRBV11-2,few,TRBD1,CASTLTGGQETQYF,TGTGCCAGCACCTTGACAGGGGGCCAAGAGACCCAGTACTTC
TRBJ2-1,TRBV28,-,TRBD1,CASSSGTGGNEQFF,TGTGCCAGCAGTTCCGGGACAGGGGGCAATGAGCAGTTCTTC
TRBJ1-2,TRBV6-5,once,-,CASSTDPGGYGYTF,TGTGCCAGCAGTACGGATCCGGGTGGCTATGGCTACACCTTC
TRBJ1-5,TRBV5-1,-,-,CASREGIGNQPQHF,TGCGCCAGCCGGGAGGGCATAGGCAATCAGCCCCAGCATTTT
TRBJ2-7,TRBV4-1,-,-,CASSQGLEGGGYYEQYF,TGCGCCAGCAGCCAAGGGTTGGAGGGGGGCGGGTACTACGAGCAGTACTTC
TRBJ2-7,TRBV28,many,TRBD1,CASSPTWTGGAYEQYF,TGTGCCAGCAGTCCCACCTGGACAGGAGGCGCCTACGAGCAGTACTTC
TRBJ2-7,TRBV3-1,few,-,CASSQEGGRNEQYF,TGTGCCAGCAGCCAAGAGGGTGGTCGGAACGAGCAGTACTTC
TRBJ2-7,TRBV6-5,-,TRBD2,CASRPGIAGAWEQYF,TGTGCCAGCAGACCTGGGATAGCGGGAGCTTGGGAGCAGTACTTC
TRBJ2-2,TRBV5-1,few,-,CASSYLGANTGELFF,TGCGCCAGCAGCTACCTAGGGGCGAACACCGGGGAGCTGTTTTTT
TRBJ2-7,TRBV6-2/TRBV6-3,few,TRBD1,CASNPTGTGLYEQYF,TGTGCCAGCAATCCGACCGGGACAGGGTTGTACGAGCAGTACTTC
TRBJ1-1,TRBV29-1,-,-,CSVLNTEPFF,TGCAGCGTCCTTAACACTGAACCTTTCTTT
TRBJ2-7,TRBV7-9,-,TRBD1,CASSLVGQGEDNERYF,TGTGCCAGCAGCTTAGTGGGACAGGGAGAGGACAATGAGCGGTACTTC
TRBJ2-5,TRBV3-1,-,-,CAIKHFGSPGQSETQYF,TGTGCCATAAAGCACTTCGGGAGCCCCGGACAGTCAGAGACCCAGTACTTC
TRBJ2-1,TRBV4-2,few,TRBD2,CASSHGTSGGVFGNEQFF,TGTGCCAGCAGCCACGGGACTAGCGGGGGGGTTTTTGGGAATGAGCAGTTCTTC
TRBJ1-2,TRBV12-3/TRBV12-4,few,-,CASRPEQGYGYTF,TGTGCCAGCAGGCCCGAACAGGGTTATGGCTACACCTTC
TRBJ2-5,TRBV30,-,-,CAWNAQETQYF,TGTGCCTGGAATGCTCAAGAGACCCAGTACTTC
TRBJ2-5,TRBV10-3,-,TRBD2,CAISETGLAGYNEQYF,TGTGCCATCAGTGAAACGGGACTAGCGGGGTACAATGAGCAGTACTTC
TRBJ1-6,TRBV20-1,once,-,CSARPPGAVGRNSPLHF,TGCAGTGCCAGACCCCCCGGGGCGGTTGGAAGGAATTCACCCCTCCACTTT
TRBJ2-5,TRBV24-1,-,TRBD1,CATSDNKTGVWQETQYF,TGTGCCACCAGTGACAATAAGACAGGGGTCTGGCAAGAGACCCAGTACTTC
TRBJ2-3,TRBV3-1,-,-,CASSQVGLSTDTQYF,TGTGCCAGCAGCCAGGTGGGCCTGAGCACAGATACGCAGTATTTT
TRBJ2-3,TRBV7-3,-,-,CASSLESAPDTQYF,TGTGCCAGCAGCTTAGAGTCTGCCCCAGATACGCAGTATTTT